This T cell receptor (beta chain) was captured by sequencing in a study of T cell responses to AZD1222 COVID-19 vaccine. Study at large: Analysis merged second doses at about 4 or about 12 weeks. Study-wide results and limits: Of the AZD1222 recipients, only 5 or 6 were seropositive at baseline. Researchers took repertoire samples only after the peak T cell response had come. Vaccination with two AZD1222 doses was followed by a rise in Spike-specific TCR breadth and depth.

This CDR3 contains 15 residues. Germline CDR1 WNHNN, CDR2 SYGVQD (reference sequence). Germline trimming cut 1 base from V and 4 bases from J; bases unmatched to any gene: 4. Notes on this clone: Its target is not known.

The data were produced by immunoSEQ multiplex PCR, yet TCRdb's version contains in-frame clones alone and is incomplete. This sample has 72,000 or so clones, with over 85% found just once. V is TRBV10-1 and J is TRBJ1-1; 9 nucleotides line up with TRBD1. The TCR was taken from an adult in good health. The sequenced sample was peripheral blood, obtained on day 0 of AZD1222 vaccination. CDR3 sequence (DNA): TGCGCCAGCAGTGAGTTGGGGGACAGGGTCACTGAAGCTTTCTTT. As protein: CASSELGDRVTEAFF.